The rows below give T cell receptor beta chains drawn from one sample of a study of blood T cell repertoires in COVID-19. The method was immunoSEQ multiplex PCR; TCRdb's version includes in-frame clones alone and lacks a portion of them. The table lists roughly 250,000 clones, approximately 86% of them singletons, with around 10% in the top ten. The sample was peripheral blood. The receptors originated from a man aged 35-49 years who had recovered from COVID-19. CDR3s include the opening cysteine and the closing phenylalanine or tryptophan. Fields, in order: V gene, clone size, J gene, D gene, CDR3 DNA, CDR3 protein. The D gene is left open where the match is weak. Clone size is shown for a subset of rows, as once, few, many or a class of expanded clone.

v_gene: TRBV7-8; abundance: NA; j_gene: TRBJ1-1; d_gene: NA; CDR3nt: TGTGCCAGCAGCCAAAGACGTTCAGGGTTTCCTGAAGCTTTCTTT; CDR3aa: CASSQRRSGFPEAFF
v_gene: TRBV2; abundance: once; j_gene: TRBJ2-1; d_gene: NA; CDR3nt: TGTGCCAGCAGTGAACTTCAGTACAATGAGCAGTTCTTC; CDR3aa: CASSELQYNEQFF
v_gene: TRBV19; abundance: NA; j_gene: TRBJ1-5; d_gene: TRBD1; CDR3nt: TGTGCCATCTCGACAGGGGTTAGCAATCAGCCCCAGCATTTT; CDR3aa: CAISTGVSNQPQHF
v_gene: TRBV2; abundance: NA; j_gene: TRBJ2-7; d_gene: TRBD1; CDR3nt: TGTGCCATTTCACCGGGACAGACTTCCTACGAGCAGTACTTC; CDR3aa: CAISPGQTSYEQYF
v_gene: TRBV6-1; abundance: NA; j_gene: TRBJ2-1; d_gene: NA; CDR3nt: TGTGCCAGCAGTGAAGCAGCATTAAGGGGACAGTTCTTC; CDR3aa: CASSEAALRGQFF
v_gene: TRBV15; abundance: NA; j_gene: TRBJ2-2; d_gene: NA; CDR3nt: TGTGCCACCAGCAGAGACCTAACTCTGACCGGGGAGCTGTTTTTT; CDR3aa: CATSRDLTLTGELFF
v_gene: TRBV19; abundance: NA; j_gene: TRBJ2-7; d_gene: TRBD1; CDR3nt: TGTGCCAGTAGTGCGGGACAGGGAACGGGCGAGCAGTACTTC; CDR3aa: CASSAGQGTGEQYF
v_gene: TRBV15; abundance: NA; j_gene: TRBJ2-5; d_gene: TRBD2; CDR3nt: TGTGCCACCAGCAGGGCCGGGACTAGCGGGAGAGAGACCCAGTACTTC; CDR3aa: CATSRAGTSGRETQYF
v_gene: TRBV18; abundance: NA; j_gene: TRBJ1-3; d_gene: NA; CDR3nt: TGTGCCAGCTCAAGCGGGGGGAGCCCTGGAAACACCATATATTTT; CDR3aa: CASSSGGSPGNTIYF
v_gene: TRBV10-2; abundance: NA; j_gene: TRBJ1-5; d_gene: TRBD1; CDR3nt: TGCGCCAGCAGTGAAATCCCGGGACAGGTCAATCAGCCCCAGCATTTT; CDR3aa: CASSEIPGQVNQPQHF
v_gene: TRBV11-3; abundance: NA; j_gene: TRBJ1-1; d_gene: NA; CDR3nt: TGTGCCAGCAGCTTAGCGCGGGGTGCTGAAGCTTTCTTT; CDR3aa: CASSLARGAEAFF
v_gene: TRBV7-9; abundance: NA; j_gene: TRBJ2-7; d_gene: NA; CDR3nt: TGTGCCAGCAGCTTAGGTCGGGAACCCTACGAGCAGTACTTC; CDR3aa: CASSLGREPYEQYF
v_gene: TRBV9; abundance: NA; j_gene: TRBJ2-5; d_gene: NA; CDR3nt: TGTGCCAGCAGCGTAGCGACTAGTAGGGGGCGTGAGACCCAGTACTTC; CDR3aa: CASSVATSRGRETQYF
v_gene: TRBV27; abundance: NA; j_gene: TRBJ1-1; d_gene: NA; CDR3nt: TGTGCCAGCAGTTGGACGGGAAACACTGAAGCTTTCTTT; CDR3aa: CASSWTGNTEAFF
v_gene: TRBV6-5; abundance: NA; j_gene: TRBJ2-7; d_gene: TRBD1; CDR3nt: TGTGCCAGCAGTTACTTGGGACAGCGATACGAGCAGTACTTC; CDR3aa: CASSYLGQRYEQYF
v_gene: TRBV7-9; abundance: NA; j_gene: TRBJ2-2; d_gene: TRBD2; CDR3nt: TGTGCCAGCAGCGGCGGAGGAGGACTAGCGGGGGGTAACACCGGGGAGCTGTTTTTT; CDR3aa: CASSGGGGLAGGNTGELFF
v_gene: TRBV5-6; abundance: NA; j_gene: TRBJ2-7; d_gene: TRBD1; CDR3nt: TGTGCCAGCAGCTTGCGGGACAGAGGTTACGAGCAGTACTTC; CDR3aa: CASSLRDRGYEQYF
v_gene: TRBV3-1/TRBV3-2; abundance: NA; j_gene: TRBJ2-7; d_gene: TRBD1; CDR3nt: TGTGCCAGCAGCCCGCCAGGGACAGTGAGACACTACGAGCAGTACTTC; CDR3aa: CASSPPGTVRHYEQYF
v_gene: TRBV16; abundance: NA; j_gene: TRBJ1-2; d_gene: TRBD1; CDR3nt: TGTGCCAGCAGCCAAACAGGGGTCGACTATGGCTACACCTTC; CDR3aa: CASSQTGVDYGYTF
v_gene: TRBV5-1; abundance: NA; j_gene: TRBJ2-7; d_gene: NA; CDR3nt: TGCGCCAGCAGTGAGGCTAGCGTCGACTACGAGCAGTACTTC; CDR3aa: CASSEASVDYEQYF
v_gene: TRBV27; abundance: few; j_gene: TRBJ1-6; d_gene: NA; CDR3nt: TGTGCCAGCAGTTCCTCGAGCTATTCACCCCTCCACTTT; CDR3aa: CASSSSSYSPLHF
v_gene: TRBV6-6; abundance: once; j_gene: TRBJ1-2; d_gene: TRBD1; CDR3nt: TGTGCCAGCAGACCACCCGGGACAGAAGCTAACTATGGCTACACCTTC; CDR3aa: CASRPPGTEANYGYTF
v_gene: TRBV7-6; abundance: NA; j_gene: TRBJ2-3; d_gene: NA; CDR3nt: TGTGCCAGCAGCCCTCAGACACTCTTCACAGATACGCAGTATTTT; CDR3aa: CASSPQTLFTDTQYF
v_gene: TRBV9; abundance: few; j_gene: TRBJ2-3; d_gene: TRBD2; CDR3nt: TGTGCCAGCAGCGCGATAGCGGGGGGAGGTGGAGATACGCAGTATTTT; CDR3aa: CASSAIAGGGGDTQYF
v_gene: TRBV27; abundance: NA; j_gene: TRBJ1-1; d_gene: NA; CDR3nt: TGTGCCAGCAGTTTAAGCAGGGCGGTGAACACTGAAGCTTTCTTT; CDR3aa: CASSLSRAVNTEAFF
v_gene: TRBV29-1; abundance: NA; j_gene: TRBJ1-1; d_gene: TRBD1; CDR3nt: TGCAGCGTTGATCGGACAGGGATGAACACTGAAGCTTTCTTT; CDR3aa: CSVDRTGMNTEAFF
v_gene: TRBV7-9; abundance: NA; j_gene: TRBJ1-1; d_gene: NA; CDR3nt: TGTGCCAGCAGCTTAGGGTCAGGGTGGGGCACTGAAGCTTTCTTT; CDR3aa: CASSLGSGWGTEAFF
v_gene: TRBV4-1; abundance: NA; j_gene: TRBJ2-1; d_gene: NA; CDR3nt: TGCGCCAGCAGCCAAGATCGGGCGGCAGGGTTAGTGAATGAGCAGTTCTTC; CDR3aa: CASSQDRAAGLVNEQFF
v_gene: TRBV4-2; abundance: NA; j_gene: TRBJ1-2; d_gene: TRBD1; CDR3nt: TGTGCCAGCAGCCAGGGGGACAGGGCGGAGAATGGCTACACCTTC; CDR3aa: CASSQGDRAENGYTF